This T cell receptor beta chain originates from a study of cytomegalovirus exposure and HLA in healthy donors. Study-level results: For most TCR beta V segments, an earlier analysis put the productive rate at about 87% or about 30% of the time. TCR association rates varied by HLA locus in a later analysis, with DRB1 highest and HLA-C lowest. A list of roughly 180 TCR beta chains associated with cytomegalovirus was given.

A remark on this clone: Its matching antigen is unknown. Other DNA sequences in this specimen translate into the identical CDR3.

The ends lost 8 bases at V and 4 bases at J; junction bases unmatched: 10. This CDR3 spans 15 amino acids. CDR1 is MNHNY and CDR2 is SVGAGI in the germline V gene (reference sequence). The PCR contained 60 Vbeta and 13 Jbeta primers. Using immunoSEQ multiplex PCR, the repertoire was profiled, and TCRdb retains in-frame clones only, with some absent. This table lists approximately 38,000 clones. Sample: PBMCs. V gene TRBV6-6 combines with J gene TRBJ2-7, with 11 positions matching TRBD2. This clonotype was obtained from a man aged 40-49 years in good health and CMV-seropositive. The CDR3: CASQTIAGGAYEQYF. CDR3 sequence (DNA): TGTGCCAGCCAGACTATAGCGGGAGGGGCTTACGAGCAGTACTTC.